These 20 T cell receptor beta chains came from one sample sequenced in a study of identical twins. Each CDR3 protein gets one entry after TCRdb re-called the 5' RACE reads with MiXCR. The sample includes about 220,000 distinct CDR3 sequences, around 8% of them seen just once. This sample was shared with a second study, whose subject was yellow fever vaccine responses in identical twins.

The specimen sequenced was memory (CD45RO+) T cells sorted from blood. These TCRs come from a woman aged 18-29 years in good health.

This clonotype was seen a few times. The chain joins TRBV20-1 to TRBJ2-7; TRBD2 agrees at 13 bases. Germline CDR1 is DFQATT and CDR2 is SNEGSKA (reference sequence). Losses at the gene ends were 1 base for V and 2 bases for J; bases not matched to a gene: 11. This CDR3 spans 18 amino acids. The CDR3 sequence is CSARVTSGRALLTYEQYF. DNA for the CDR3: TGCAGTGCTAGAGTCACTAGCGGGAGGGCCCTTCTCACCTACGAGCAGTACTTC.

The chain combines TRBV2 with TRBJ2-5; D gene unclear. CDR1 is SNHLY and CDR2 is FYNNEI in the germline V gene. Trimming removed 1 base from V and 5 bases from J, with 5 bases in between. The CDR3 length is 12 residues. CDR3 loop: CASSEERETQYF. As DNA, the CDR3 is TGTGCCAGCAGTGAAGAGAGGGAGACCCAGTACTTC.

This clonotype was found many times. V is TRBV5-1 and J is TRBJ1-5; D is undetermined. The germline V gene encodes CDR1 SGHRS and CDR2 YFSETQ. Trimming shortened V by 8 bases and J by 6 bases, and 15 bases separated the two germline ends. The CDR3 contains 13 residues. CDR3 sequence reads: CASSVQSGQPQHF. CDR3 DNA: TGCGCCAGTTCTGTCCAATCGGGTCAGCCCCAGCATTTT.

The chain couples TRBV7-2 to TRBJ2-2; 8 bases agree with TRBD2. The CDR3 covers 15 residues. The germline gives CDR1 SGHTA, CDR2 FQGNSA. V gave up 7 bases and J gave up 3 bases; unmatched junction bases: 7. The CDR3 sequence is CASTARAGDTGELFF. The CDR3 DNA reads TGTGCCAGCACGGCGAGAGCGGGGGACACCGGGGAGCTGTTTTTT.

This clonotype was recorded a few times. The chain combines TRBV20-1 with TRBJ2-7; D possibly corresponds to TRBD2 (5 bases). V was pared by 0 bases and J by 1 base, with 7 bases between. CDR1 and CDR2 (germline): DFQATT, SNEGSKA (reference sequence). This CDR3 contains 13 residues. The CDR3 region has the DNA TGCAGTGCTAGAGAGCAGCGGTCCTACGAGCAGTACTTC. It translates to CSAREQRSYEQYF.

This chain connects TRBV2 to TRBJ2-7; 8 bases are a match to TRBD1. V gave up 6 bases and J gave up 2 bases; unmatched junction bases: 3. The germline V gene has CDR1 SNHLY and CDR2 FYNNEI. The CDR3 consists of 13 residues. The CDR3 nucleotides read TGTGCCAGCAGGGGGACAGGACCCTACGAGCAGTACTTC. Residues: CASRGTGPYEQYF.

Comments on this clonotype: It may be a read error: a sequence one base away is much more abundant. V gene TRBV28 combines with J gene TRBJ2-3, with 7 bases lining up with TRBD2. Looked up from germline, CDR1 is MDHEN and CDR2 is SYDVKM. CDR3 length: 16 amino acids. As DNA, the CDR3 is TGTGCCGGCAGCGCCGGGGGAGCGGGGTGGCCCGATACGCAGTATTTT. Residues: CAGSAGGAGWPDTQYF.

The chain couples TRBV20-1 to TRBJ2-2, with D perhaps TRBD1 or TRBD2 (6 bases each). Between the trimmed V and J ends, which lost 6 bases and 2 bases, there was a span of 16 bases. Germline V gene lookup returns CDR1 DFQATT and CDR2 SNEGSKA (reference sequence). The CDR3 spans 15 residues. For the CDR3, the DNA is TGCAGTGCACCAAAGGGGGGAGCTAACACCGGGGAGCTGTTTTTT. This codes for CSAPKGGANTGELFF.

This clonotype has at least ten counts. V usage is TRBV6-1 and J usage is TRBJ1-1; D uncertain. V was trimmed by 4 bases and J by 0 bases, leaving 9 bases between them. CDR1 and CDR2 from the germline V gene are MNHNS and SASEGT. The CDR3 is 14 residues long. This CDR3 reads CASSGSQVNTEAFF. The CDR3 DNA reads TGTGCCAGCAGTGGTTCCCAGGTGAACACTGAAGCTTTCTTT.

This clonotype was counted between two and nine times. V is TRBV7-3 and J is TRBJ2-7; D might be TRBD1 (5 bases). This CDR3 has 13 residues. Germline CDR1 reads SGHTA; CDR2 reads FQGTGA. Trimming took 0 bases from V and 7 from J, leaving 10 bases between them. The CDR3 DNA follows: TGTGCCAGCAGCTTAACACAGGTGGGGGAGCAGTACTTC. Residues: CASSLTQVGEQYF.

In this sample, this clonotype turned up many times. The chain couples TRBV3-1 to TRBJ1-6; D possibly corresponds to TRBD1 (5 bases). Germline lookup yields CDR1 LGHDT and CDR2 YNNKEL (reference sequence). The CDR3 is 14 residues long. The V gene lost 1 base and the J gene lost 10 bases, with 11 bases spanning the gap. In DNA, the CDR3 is TGTGCCAGCAGCCAAGGAGGGACGGGCTCACCCCTCCACTTT. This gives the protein CASSQGGTGSPLHF.

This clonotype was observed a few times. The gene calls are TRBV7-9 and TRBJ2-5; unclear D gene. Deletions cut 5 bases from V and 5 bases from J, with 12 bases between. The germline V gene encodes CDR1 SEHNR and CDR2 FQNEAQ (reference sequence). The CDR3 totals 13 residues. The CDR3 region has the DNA TGTGCCAGCAGCGGGGAATTCGGGGAGACCCAGTACTTC. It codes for CASSGEFGETQYF.

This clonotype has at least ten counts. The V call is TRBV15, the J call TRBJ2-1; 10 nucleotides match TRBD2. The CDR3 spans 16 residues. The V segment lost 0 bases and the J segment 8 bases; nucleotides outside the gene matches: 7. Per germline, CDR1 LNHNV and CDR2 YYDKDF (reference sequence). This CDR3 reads CATSRDSSGRGDEQFF. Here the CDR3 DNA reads TGTGCCACCAGCAGAGATAGCAGCGGGAGGGGCGATGAGCAGTTCTTC.

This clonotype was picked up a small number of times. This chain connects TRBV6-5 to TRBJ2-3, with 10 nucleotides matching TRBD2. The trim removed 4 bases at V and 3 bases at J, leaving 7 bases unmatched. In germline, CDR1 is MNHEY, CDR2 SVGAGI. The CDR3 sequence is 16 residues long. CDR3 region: CASSSASGGVTDTQYF. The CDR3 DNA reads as TGTGCCAGCAGTTCCGCTAGCGGGGGCGTTACAGATACGCAGTATTTT.

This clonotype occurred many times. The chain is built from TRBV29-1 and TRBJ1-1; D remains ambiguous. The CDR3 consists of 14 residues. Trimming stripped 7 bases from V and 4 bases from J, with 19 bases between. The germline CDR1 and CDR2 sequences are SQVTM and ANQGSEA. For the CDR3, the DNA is TGCAGCGCCCCCGACGGATTCCTGGGCACTGAAGCTTTCTTT. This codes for CSAPDGFLGTEAFF.

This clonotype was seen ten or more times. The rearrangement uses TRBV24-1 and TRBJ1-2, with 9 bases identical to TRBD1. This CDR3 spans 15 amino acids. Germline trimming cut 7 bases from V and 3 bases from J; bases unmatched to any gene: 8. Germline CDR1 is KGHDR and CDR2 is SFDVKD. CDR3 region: CATRQGALFHYGYTF. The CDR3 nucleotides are TGTGCCACCAGACAGGGGGCACTTTTTCACTATGGCTACACCTTC.

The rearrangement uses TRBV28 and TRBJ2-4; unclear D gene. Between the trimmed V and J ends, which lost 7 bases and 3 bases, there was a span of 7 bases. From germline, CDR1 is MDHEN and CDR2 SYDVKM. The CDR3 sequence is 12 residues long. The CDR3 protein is CASNGVKNIQYF. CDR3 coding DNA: TGTGCCAGCAATGGGGTCAAAAACATTCAGTACTTC. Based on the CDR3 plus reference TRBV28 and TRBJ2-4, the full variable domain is DVKVTQSSRYLVKRTGEKVFLECVQDMDHENMFWYRQDPGLGLRLIYFSYDVKMKEKGDIPEGYSVSREKKERFSLILESASTNQTSMYLCASNGVKNIQYFGAGTRLSVL.

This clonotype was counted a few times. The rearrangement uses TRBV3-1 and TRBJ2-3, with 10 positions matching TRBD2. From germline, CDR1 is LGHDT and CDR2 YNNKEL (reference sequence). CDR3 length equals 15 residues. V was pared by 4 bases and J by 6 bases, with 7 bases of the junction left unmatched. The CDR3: CASSRLLAGDDTQYF. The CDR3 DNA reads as TGTGCCAGCAGCCGCCTCCTAGCGGGAGACGATACGCAGTATTTT.

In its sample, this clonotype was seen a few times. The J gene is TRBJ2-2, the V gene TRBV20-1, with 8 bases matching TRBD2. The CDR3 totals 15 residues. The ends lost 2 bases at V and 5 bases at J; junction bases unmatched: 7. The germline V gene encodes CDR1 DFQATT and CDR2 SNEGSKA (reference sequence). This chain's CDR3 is CSARTGGFDTGELFF. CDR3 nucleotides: TGCAGTGCTAGAACGGGGGGGTTTGATACCGGGGAGCTGTTTTTT.

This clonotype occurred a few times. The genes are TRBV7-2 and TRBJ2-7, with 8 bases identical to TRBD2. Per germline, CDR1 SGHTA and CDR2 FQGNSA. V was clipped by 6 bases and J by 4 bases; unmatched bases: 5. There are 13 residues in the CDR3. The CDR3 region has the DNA TGTGCCAGCAGTACGGGACTAGTTTACGAGCAGTACTTC. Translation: CASSTGLVYEQYF.